This is a list of T cell receptor beta chains from one sample in a study of blood T cell repertoires in COVID-19. Only in-frame clones appear in the TCRdb table, and some are missing; sequencing was by immunoSEQ multiplex PCR. The sample yields about 88,000 clones, 80% to 90% seen once. Sequencing was carried out using peripheral blood. These receptors all stem from a man aged 80 or over with acute or convalescent COVID-19. CDR3s include the opening cysteine and the closing phenylalanine or tryptophan. Each record gives: D gene, V gene, clone size, J gene, CDR3 protein, CDR3 DNA. D genes are given only for firm matches. Clone size, where shown, is once, few, many, or a class for clones that have expanded.

>NA|TRBV12-3/TRBV12-4|NA|TRBJ1-3
CASSGGEGNTIYF
TGTGCCAGCAGCGGGGGGGAAGGAAACACCATATATTTT
>NA|TRBV27|NA|TRBJ1-4
CASSSRTPSTNEKLFF
TGTGCCAGCAGTTCGCGGACACCATCAACTAATGAAAAACTGTTTTTT
>NA|TRBV7-2|NA|TRBJ2-1
CASSPEYNEQFF
TGTGCCAGCAGCCCCGAGTACAATGAGCAGTTCTTC
>TRBD1|TRBV7-2|NA|TRBJ1-2
CASSSAFRGLIGGYTF
TGTGCCAGCAGCTCCGCCTTCAGGGGGCTCATAGGTGGCTACACCTTC
>NA|TRBV21-1|few|TRBJ1-3
CASSKGGLTGKSSGNTIYF
TGTGCCAGCAGCAAAGGGGGTTTGACAGGGAAATCATCTGGAAACACCATATATTTT
>TRBD2|TRBV27|few|TRBJ2-7
CASSQLAGPSYEQYF
TGTGCCAGCAGTCAGCTAGCGGGACCCTCCTACGAGCAGTACTTC
>TRBD2|TRBV6-5|few|TRBJ2-2
CAIPLAGELGELFF
TGTGCCATCCCGCTAGCGGGGGAGTTGGGGGAGCTGTTTTTT
>NA|TRBV19|NA|TRBJ2-1
CASSIFRYNEQFF
TGTGCCAGTAGTATATTTAGATACAATGAGCAGTTCTTC
>TRBD2|TRBV10-3|NA|TRBJ2-1
CAISGGSGANSEQFF
TGTGCCATCAGTGGTGGGAGCGGGGCCAACAGTGAGCAGTTCTTC
>TRBD1|TRBV18|NA|TRBJ1-4
CASSAFTSGGAGEKLFF
TGTGCCAGCTCCGCTTTCACTTCAGGGGGCGCCGGGGAAAAACTGTTTTTT
>NA|TRBV9|NA|TRBJ2-3
CASSPPGGTDTQYF
TGTGCCAGCAGCCCCCCAGGAGGTACAGATACGCAGTATTTT
>TRBD1|TRBV5-1|NA|TRBJ2-1
CASSSLQGAGWNNEQFF
TGCGCCAGCAGCTCACTACAGGGGGCAGGATGGAACAATGAGCAGTTCTTC
>NA|TRBV23-1|NA|TRBJ2-3
CASVGTSPEADTQYF
TGCGCCAGCGTAGGGACATCTCCAGAGGCAGATACGCAGTATTTT
>TRBD1|TRBV7-6|NA|TRBJ1-1
CASSPTGGAYSEAFF
TGTGCCAGCAGCCCTACAGGGGGCGCGTACTCTGAAGCTTTCTTT
>NA|TRBV19|NA|TRBJ1-5
CASSISRGDGDSNQPQHF
TGTGCCAGTAGTATAAGCCGGGGTGACGGGGATAGCAATCAGCCCCAGCATTTT
>NA|TRBV12-5|NA|TRBJ2-6
CASGSALSGANVLTF
TGTGCTAGTGGTTCAGCACTATCTGGGGCCAACGTCCTGACTTTC
>TRBD1|TRBV18|once|TRBJ1-4
CASSRSGQGSREKLFF
TGTGCCAGCTCACGCTCCGGACAGGGAAGTCGGGAAAAACTGTTTTTT
>NA|TRBV6-6|NA|TRBJ1-2
CASSSSETHIYTF
TGTGCCAGCAGTTCTTCCGAGACACATATCTACACCTTC
>NA|TRBV2|NA|TRBJ2-1
CASSEWARSKYNEQFF
TGTGCCAGCAGTGAATGGGCCAGATCGAAGTACAATGAGCAGTTCTTC
>TRBD1|TRBV10-2|NA|TRBJ1-1
CASRDRAATEAFF
TGCGCCAGCCGTGACAGGGCGGCCACTGAAGCTTTCTTT
>NA|TRBV5-1|NA|TRBJ1-3
CASSSSGDSGNTIYF
TGCGCCAGCAGCTCGTCAGGGGATTCTGGAAACACCATATATTTT
>NA|TRBV7-2|NA|TRBJ2-1
CASSLVGGSYNEQFF
TGTGCCAGCAGCTTAGTAGGGGGCTCCTACAATGAGCAGTTCTTC
>NA|TRBV2|NA|TRBJ1-1
CASSDQGWTEAFF
TGTGCCAGCAGTGATCAGGGGTGGACTGAAGCTTTCTTT
>TRBD1|TRBV6-5|NA|TRBJ2-7
CASSYSDRGYEQYF
TGTGCCAGCAGTTACTCGGACAGGGGCTACGAGCAGTACTTC
>TRBD1|TRBV27|NA|TRBJ2-5
CASGQGRGETQYF
TGTGCCAGCGGACAGGGGCGAGGGGAGACCCAGTACTTC
>NA|TRBV25-1|once|TRBJ2-5
CASSLRETQYF
TGTGCCAGCAGTCTCAGAGAGACCCAGTACTTC
>NA|TRBV12-3/TRBV12-4|NA|TRBJ2-7
CASSSSSYEQYF
TGTGCCAGCAGTTCCTCGTCCTACGAGCAGTACTTC
>TRBD1|TRBV24-1|NA|TRBJ2-2
CASGQGAAGELFF
TGTGCCTCCGGACAGGGGGCGGCCGGGGAGCTGTTTTTT
>TRBD1|TRBV7-8|once|TRBJ1-1
CASSHPGGNTEAFF
TGTGCCAGCAGCCACCCAGGGGGGAACACTGAAGCTTTCTTT
>NA|TRBV7-9|NA|TRBJ1-5
CASGQGLWPQHF
TGTGCCAGCGGGCAGGGCCTATGGCCCCAGCATTTT
>TRBD2|TRBV27|few|TRBJ2-7
CASAQRGDEQYF
TGTGCCAGCGCCCAGCGGGGGGATGAGCAGTACTTC
>NA|TRBV6-1|NA|TRBJ2-5
CASSDQGWAQYF
TGTGCCAGCAGTGATCAGGGGTGGGCCCAGTACTTC
>NA|TRBV20-1|once|TRBJ1-2
CSVWGGNFYTF
TGCAGTGTCTGGGGGGGGAACTTCTACACCTTC
>TRBD1|TRBV7-9|NA|TRBJ1-2
CASSYQGASGYTF
TGTGCCAGCAGTTATCAGGGGGCGAGTGGCTACACCTTC
>TRBD1|TRBV5-8|NA|TRBJ1-5
CASSHEQGGQPQHF
TGTGCCAGCAGCCACGAACAGGGGGGACAGCCCCAGCATTTT
>NA|TRBV7-2|once|TRBJ1-4
CASSSGGHNEKLFF
TGTGCCAGCAGCTCAGGTGGCCATAATGAAAAACTGTTTTTT
>NA|TRBV19|NA|TRBJ1-5
CASQIERGSNQPQHF
TGTGCCAGTCAGATCGAGAGAGGAAGCAATCAGCCCCAGCATTTT
>TRBD2|TRBV5-1|NA|TRBJ2-5
CASSAGTSGGETQYF
TGCGCCAGCAGCGCCGGGACTAGCGGGGGCGAGACCCAGTACTTC
>NA|TRBV20-1|NA|TRBJ1-1
CSAEQFTEAFF
TGCAGTGCTGAACAGTTCACTGAAGCTTTCTTT
>NA|TRBV19|once|TRBJ1-1
CASSTWEGSMNTEAFF
TGTGCCAGTAGTACCTGGGAGGGGAGTATGAACACTGAAGCTTTCTTT
>NA|TRBV7-3|NA|TRBJ2-5
CASSLRGGSYRNQETQYF
TGTGCCAGCAGCTTAAGGGGCGGCTCGTACAGGAACCAAGAGACCCAGTACTTC
>NA|TRBV19|NA|TRBJ2-2
CASKNWGPDTGELFF
TGTGCCAGTAAAAATTGGGGGCCCGACACCGGGGAGCTGTTTTTT
>NA|TRBV21-1|NA|TRBJ1-5
CASSADREINQPQHF
TGTGCCAGCAGCGCCGACAGGGAGATCAATCAGCCCCAGCATTTT
>NA|TRBV27|NA|TRBJ1-2
CASKSGYGYTF
TGTGCCAGCAAATCCGGCTATGGCTACACCTTC
>NA|TRBV21-1|NA|TRBJ2-7
CASSPPGTPSYEQYF
TGTGCCAGCAGCCCCCCTGGGACACCCTCCTACGAGCAGTACTTC
>TRBD2|TRBV24-1|NA|TRBJ2-1
CATSDDGLAGREQFF
TGTGCCACCAGTGATGACGGACTAGCCGGGCGTGAGCAGTTCTTC
>TRBD1|TRBV9|NA|TRBJ1-2
CASSVADRANYGYTF
TGTGCCAGCAGCGTAGCGGACAGGGCTAACTATGGCTACACCTTC
>TRBD1|TRBV5-1|NA|TRBJ2-2
CASSRQGNTGELFF
TGCGCCAGCAGCCGACAGGGAAACACCGGGGAGCTGTTTTTT
>TRBD1|TRBV19|NA|TRBJ1-2
CASSRGQGSYGYTF
TGTGCCAGTAGTAGGGGACAGGGGAGCTATGGCTACACCTTC
>NA|TRBV5-6|NA|TRBJ1-2
CASSMTVYGYTF
TGTGCCAGCAGCATGACAGTCTATGGCTACACCTTC
>NA|TRBV30|NA|TRBJ1-5
CAWSDKSPGQLNQPQHF
TGTGCCTGGAGTGATAAATCTCCGGGACAACTCAATCAGCCCCAGCATTTT
>NA|TRBV9|NA|TRBJ2-7
CASSTMEASYEQYF
TGTGCCAGCAGCACGATGGAGGCGTCCTACGAGCAGTACTTC
>NA|TRBV24-1|NA|TRBJ2-1
CATSESGGNEQFF
TGTGCCACCAGTGAATCCGGGGGCAATGAGCAGTTCTTC
>NA|TRBV15|NA|TRBJ2-4
CATSIPGLRNIQYF
TGTGCCACCAGCATACCGGGACTTAGAAACATTCAGTACTTC
>TRBD2|TRBV29-1|once|TRBJ2-1
CSATNGGNSYNEQFF
TGCAGCGCAACTAACGGGGGGAACTCCTACAATGAGCAGTTCTTC
>TRBD1|TRBV28|NA|TRBJ1-3
CASSFRQGNTIYF
TGTGCCAGCAGTTTTAGACAGGGGAACACCATATATTTT
>TRBD1|TRBV27|NA|TRBJ1-5
CASSPQGQPNQPQHF
TGTGCCAGCAGTCCCCAGGGACAGCCAAATCAGCCCCAGCATTTT
>NA|TRBV4-3|NA|TRBJ1-1
CASSQDSDSEAFF
TGCGCCAGCAGCCAAGATTCAGACTCTGAAGCTTTCTTT
>TRBD1|TRBV30|once|TRBJ1-6
CAWGAGGAGNSPLHF
TGTGCCTGGGGGGCAGGGGGCGCCGGTAATTCACCCCTCCACTTT
>NA|TRBV7-3|NA|TRBJ1-6
CASSLQGINSPLHF
TGTGCCAGCAGCTTACAGGGGATTAATTCACCCCTCCACTTT